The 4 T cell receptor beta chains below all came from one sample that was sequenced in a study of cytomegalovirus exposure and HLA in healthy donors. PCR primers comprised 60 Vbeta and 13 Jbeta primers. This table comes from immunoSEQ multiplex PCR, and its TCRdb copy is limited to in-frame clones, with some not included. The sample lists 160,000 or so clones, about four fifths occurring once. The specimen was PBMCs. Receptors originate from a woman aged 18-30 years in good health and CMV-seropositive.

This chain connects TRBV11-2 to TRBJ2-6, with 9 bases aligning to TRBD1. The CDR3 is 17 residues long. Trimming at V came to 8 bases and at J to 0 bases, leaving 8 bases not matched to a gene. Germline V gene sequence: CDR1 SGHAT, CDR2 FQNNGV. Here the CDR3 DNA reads TGTGCCAGCCGTCCCGGGACAGGGAGCTCTGGGGCCAACGTCCTGACTTTC. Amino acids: CASRPGTGSSGANVLTF.

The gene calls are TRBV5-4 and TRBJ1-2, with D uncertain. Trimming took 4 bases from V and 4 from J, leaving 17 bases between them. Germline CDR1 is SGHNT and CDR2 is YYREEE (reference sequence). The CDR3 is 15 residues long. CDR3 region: CASSAGREEIYGYTF. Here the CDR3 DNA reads TGTGCCAGCAGCGCGGGGAGGGAAGAGATCTATGGCTACACCTTC.

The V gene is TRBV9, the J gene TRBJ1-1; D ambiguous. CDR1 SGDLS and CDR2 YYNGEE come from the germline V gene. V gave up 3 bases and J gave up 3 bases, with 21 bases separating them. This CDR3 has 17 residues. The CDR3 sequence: CASSDALRPTADTEAFF. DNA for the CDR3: TGTGCCAGCAGCGATGCGCTTCGGCCTACGGCGGACACTGAAGCTTTCTTT.

The CDR3 coding sequence is TGTGCCAGCAGTTACTGGGGCAGACTAGCTCATGGCTACACCTTC. Its protein is CASSYWGRLAHGYTF. V gene TRBV6-6 combines with J gene TRBJ1-2; D is possibly TRBD1 (5 bases). V was trimmed by 1 base and J by 6 bases, leaving 15 bases between them. This CDR3 is built from 15 residues. CDR1 is MNHNY, CDR2 SVGAGI, per germline (reference sequence).